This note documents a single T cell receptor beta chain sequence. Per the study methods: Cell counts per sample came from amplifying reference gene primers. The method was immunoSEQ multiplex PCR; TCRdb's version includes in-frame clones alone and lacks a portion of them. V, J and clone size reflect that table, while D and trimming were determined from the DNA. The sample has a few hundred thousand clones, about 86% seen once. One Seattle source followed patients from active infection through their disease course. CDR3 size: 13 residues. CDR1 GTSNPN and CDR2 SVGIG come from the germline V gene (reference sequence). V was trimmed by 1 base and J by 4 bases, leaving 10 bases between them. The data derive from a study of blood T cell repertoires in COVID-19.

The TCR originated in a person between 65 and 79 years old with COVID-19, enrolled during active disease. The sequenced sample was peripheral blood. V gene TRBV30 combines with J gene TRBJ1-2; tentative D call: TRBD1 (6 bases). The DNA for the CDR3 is TGTGCCTGGAGTGAAGGCAGGGGCTATGGCTACACCTTC. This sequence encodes CAWSEGRGYGYTF.